These 20 T cell receptor beta chains were all obtained from the same sample, sequenced in a study of PD-1 blockade in mismatch repair-deficient tumors. Profiled with immunoSEQ multiplex PCR; TCRdb holds only in-frame clones, not every one. The sample lists about 100,000 clones; over 75% were seen once. The sample consisted of peripheral blood, taken roughly 36 weeks after starting pembrolizumab. Receptors originate from an adult with mismatch repair-deficient cancer.

The CDR3 is CSVEDGGTGVDGYTF. The CDR3 nucleotides read TGCAGCGTTGAAGATGGCGGGACAGGGGTCGATGGCTACACCTTC. The chain joins TRBV29-1 to TRBJ1-2; 10 bases line up with TRBD1. The CDR3 is made up of 15 amino acids. Unmatched junction bases numbered 7, after V lost 0 bases and J lost 6 bases. Germline V CDR1 and CDR2: SQVTM, ANQGSEA.

DNA for the CDR3: TGTGCCAGCAGCTTAAATCGGGGGAAGACCCAGTACTTC. It encodes CASSLNRGKTQYF. The chain joins TRBV7-6 to TRBJ2-5; weak D call: TRBD2 (6 bases). V dropped 2 bases and J dropped 6 bases, with 10 bases sitting between them. The CDR3 length is 13 residues. Germline CDR1 is SGHVS and CDR2 is FNYEAQ.

This CDR3 reads CASSLARKGDLTYEQYF. The CDR3 DNA is TGCGCCAGCAGCTTGGCCAGAAAGGGGGACCTAACCTACGAGCAGTACTTC. The chain uses TRBV5-1 and TRBJ2-7, with D possibly being TRBD1 (6 bases). The CDR3 consists of 17 residues. Trimming cost V 0 bases and J 2 bases, with 18 bases left between them. Germline V gene lookup returns CDR1 SGHRS and CDR2 YFSETQ.

The chain combines TRBV27 with TRBJ2-5, with no clear D. V lost 0 bases to trimming and J lost 5 bases, with 10 bases between them. The CDR3 has 14 residues. Germline V gene sequence: CDR1 MNHEY, CDR2 SMNVEV (reference sequence). The CDR3 DNA sequence: TGTGCCAGCAGTTTATCAGGCCAAAAGGAGACCCAGTACTTC. This sequence encodes CASSLSGQKETQYF.

V usage is TRBV25-1 and J usage is TRBJ2-1; 7 nucleotides match TRBD2. V shed 1 base and J 4 bases; nucleotides not matched to a gene: 4. The CDR3 contains 15 residues. CDR1 MGHDK and CDR2 SYGVNS come from the germline V gene. CDR3 DNA sequence: TGTGCCAGCAGTGAATGCGGGAGCACTTACAATGAGCAGTTCTTC. Its protein is CASSECGSTYNEQFF.

V is TRBV4-2 and J is TRBJ1-1; possibly TRBD1 for D (5 bases). Trimming took 4 bases from V and 4 from J, leaving 16 bases between them. The CDR3 runs 15 residues. Germline-derived CDR1 and CDR2 are LGHNA and YNFKEQ. In nucleotides, the CDR3 is TGTGCCAGCAGCCCTTACCAGGGATCGGCCACTGAAGCTTTCTTT. As protein: CASSPYQGSATEAFF.

The rearrangement uses TRBV7-3 and TRBJ2-1; weak D call: TRBD2 (6 bases). CDR1 is SGHTA and CDR2 is FQGTGA in the germline V gene. Trimming shortened V by 0 bases and J by 5 bases, and 11 bases separated the two germline ends. The CDR3 covers 15 residues. This CDR3 is CASSLTRRGNNEQFF. The CDR3 region has the DNA TGTGCCAGCAGCTTAACGCGGCGGGGCAACAATGAGCAGTTCTTC.

In its sample, this clone was seen a few times. The V gene is TRBV27, the J gene TRBJ2-2; no clear D. The CDR3 consists of 14 residues. CDR1 and CDR2 from the germline V gene are MNHEY and SMNVEV (reference sequence). The germline V and J ends were trimmed by 0 bases and 7 bases, with 9 bases remaining between them. CDR3 in DNA: TGTGCCAGCAGTTTATCTGTGGGTGGCGGGGAGCTGTTTTTT. Translation gives CASSLSVGGGELFF.

The CDR3 DNA is TGCGCCAGCAGTGAGTCAGTGACAGGGGGCACCTACGAGCAGTACTTC. Its protein product is CASSESVTGGTYEQYF. The chain uses TRBV10-1 and TRBJ2-7; TRBD1 agrees at 10 bases. The V segment lost 0 bases and the J segment 2 bases; nucleotides outside the gene matches: 4. The CDR3 is made up of 16 amino acids. Germline CDR1 WNHNN, CDR2 SYGVQD (reference sequence).

The count of this clone is one. V and J are TRBV18 and TRBJ2-1; TRBD2 agrees at 9 bases. Germline CDR1 and CDR2: KGHSH and LQKENI. The length of the CDR3 is 16 residues. The trim removed 6 bases at V and 7 bases at J, leaving 13 bases unmatched. CDR3 bases: TGTGCCAGCTCCCCCCCAGCGGGAGGCCATAATAATGAGCAGTTCTTC. Translated, it gives CASSPPAGGHNNEQFF.

The chain carries TRBV30 and TRBJ2-4; possibly TRBD1 for D (6 bases). The CDR3 has 16 amino acids. The V and J ends lost 1 base and 0 bases respectively, with 13 bases between them. Germline CDR1 and CDR2: GTSNPN and SVGIG (reference sequence). The CDR3 DNA is TGTGCCTGGAGTGGTAGGGGGTCCTTAGCCAAAAACATTCAGTACTTC. Translating gives CAWSGRGSLAKNIQYF.

The chain carries TRBV19 and TRBJ1-2; 8 nucleotides align to TRBD1. From germline, CDR1 is LNHDA and CDR2 SQIVND (reference sequence). Trimming took 4 bases from V and 6 from J; bases not matched to a gene: 13. The CDR3 has 16 amino acids. The CDR3 protein is CASSKESDRVKNGYTF. DNA of the CDR3: TGTGCCAGTAGTAAAGAGTCGGACAGGGTCAAAAATGGCTACACCTTC. The complete variable domain, with remaining parts taken from reference TRBV19 and TRBJ1-2, reads DGGITQSPKYLFRKEGQNVTLSCEQNLNHDAMYWYRQDPGQGLRLIYYSQIVNDFQKGDIAEGYSVSREKKESFPLTVTSAQKNPTAFYLCASSKESDRVKNGYTFGSGTRLTVV.

V usage is TRBV2 and J usage is TRBJ2-1; D gene unclear. CDR3 length: 13 residues. Germline V lookup: CDR1 SNHLY, CDR2 FYNNEI. The V end lost 7 bases, the J end lost 0 bases, and 7 bases lay between the germline ends. In DNA form, the CDR3 reads TGTGCCAGCACCCTTAGCTCCTACAATGAGCAGTTCTTC. Protein product: CASTLSSYNEQFF.

This chain links TRBV5-4 with TRBJ1-2; 8 bases fit TRBD1. This CDR3 comprises 15 residues. J gave up 7 bases and V 0 bases, and 8 bases lay outside the gene matches. Germline loops: CDR1 SGHNT, CDR2 YYREEE (reference sequence). CDR3 residues: CASSLVGQGARGYTF. As DNA, the CDR3 is TGTGCCAGCAGCTTGGTGGGGCAGGGGGCGCGTGGCTACACCTTC.

The chain joins TRBV30 to TRBJ1-2; maybe TRBD1 (6 bases). Deletions cut 2 bases from V and 7 bases from J, with 14 bases between. Germline V CDR1 and CDR2: GTSNPN, SVGIG (reference sequence). This CDR3 is built from 13 residues. In nucleotides, the CDR3 is TGTGCCTGGAGTCCCGTTGAGGGGGTTGGCTACACCTTC. Translation gives CAWSPVEGVGYTF.

CDR3 residues: CAWNRLAGVADTQYF. CDR3 nucleotide sequence: TGTGCCTGGAATCGACTAGCGGGAGTCGCAGATACGCAGTATTTT. This chain joins TRBV30 and TRBJ2-3, with TRBD2 identical over 12 bases. Germline trimming cut 4 bases from V and 4 bases from J; bases unmatched to any gene: 6. This CDR3 has 15 residues. CDR1 GTSNPN and CDR2 SVGIG come from the germline V gene (reference sequence).

The genes are TRBV5-1 and TRBJ1-1; maybe TRBD1 (5 bases). In germline, CDR1 is SGHRS, CDR2 YFSETQ. CDR3 length equals 14 residues. V dropped 3 bases and J dropped 1 base, with 10 bases sitting between them. The DNA of the CDR3 is TGCGCCAGCAGCTCAGGGCCTACGAACACTGAAGCTTTCTTT. It encodes CASSSGPTNTEAFF. Full variable domain (rest looked up from reference TRBV5-1 and TRBJ1-1): KAGVTQTPRYLIKTRGQQVTLSCSPISGHRSVSWYQQTPGQGLQFLFEYFSETQRNKGNFPGRFSGRQFSNSRSEMNVSTLELGDSALYLCASSSGPTNTEAFFGQGTRLTVV.

This chain uses TRBV28 with TRBJ2-7; TRBD2 aligns across 7 bases. Germline loops: CDR1 MDHEN, CDR2 SYDVKM. With 2 bases clipped from V and 0 bases from J, the junction kept 4 bases outside the gene matches. The CDR3 extends over 15 amino acids. CDR3 bases: TGTGCCAGCAGTTTAGCGGGGGACCTCTCCTACGAGCAGTACTTC. Translated, it gives CASSLAGDLSYEQYF.

The genes are TRBV4-1 and TRBJ2-3; D is unresolved. The CDR3 covers 14 residues. Trimming cost V 3 bases and J 6 bases, with 13 bases left between them. Germline values: CDR1 MGHRA, CDR2 YSYEKL. The CDR3 DNA sequence: TGCGCCAGCAGCCAGGACCCCTCCGCCGATACGCAGTATTTT. Encoded protein: CASSQDPSADTQYF.

This clone came up a few times. The chain is built from TRBV10-3 and TRBJ1-5, with D unresolved. CDR1 and CDR2 from the germline V gene are ENHRY and SYGVKD. The CDR3 is 12 amino acids. V lost 5 bases and J lost 8, with 10 bases in between. CDR3 protein: CAISSDGKPQHF. The CDR3 nucleotides are TGTGCCATCAGTTCGGACGGTAAGCCCCAGCATTTT.